Following are 22 T cell receptor beta chains from one sample sequenced in a study of shared clonotypes between healthy human individuals. TCRdb keeps only in-frame clones here, not all; method: immunoSEQ multiplex PCR. The sample yields 550,000 to 850,000 clones, over 65% seen once. Material: memory CD4+ T cells sorted from blood. Noted subset: CD45RA-negative fraction. The source of these receptors is a woman aged 25-40 years in good health.

This chain uses TRBV2 with TRBJ1-1; 7 bases line up with TRBD1. V lost 7 bases and J lost 5; bases outside the gene matches: 10. The CDR3 totals 14 residues. Germline CDR1 and CDR2: SNHLY and FYNNEI. The CDR3 loop reads CASIMRQGSTEAFF. The DNA of the CDR3 is TGTGCCAGCATTATGAGACAGGGCTCAACTGAAGCTTTCTTT.

The chain uses TRBV30 and TRBJ1-5, with TRBD1 as a possible D gene (5 bases). The CDR3 is made up of 14 amino acids. Germline V gives CDR1 GTSNPN, CDR2 SVGIG (reference sequence). V lost 0 bases and J lost 6, with 12 bases in between. The CDR3 protein is CAWSVPGLGQPQHF. The CDR3 nucleotides read TGTGCCTGGAGTGTACCAGGGTTGGGTCAGCCCCAGCATTTT.

V gene TRBV14 combines with J gene TRBJ2-3; possibly TRBD1 or TRBD2 for D (6 bases each). Germline loops: CDR1 SGHDN, CDR2 FVKESK. This CDR3 contains 18 residues. The V and J ends lost 1 base and 4 bases respectively, with 21 bases between them. The CDR3 coding sequence is TGTGCCAGCAGCCAAGTTGGGACGCGGCCCGGGGGCGCAGATACGCAGTATTTT. This encodes CASSQVGTRPGGADTQYF.

This chain connects TRBV28 to TRBJ2-6; D ambiguous. V lost 4 bases and J lost 4, with 2 bases in between. The CDR3 covers 12 residues. CDR1 is MDHEN, CDR2 SYDVKM, per germline. In DNA, the CDR3 is TGTGCCAGCAGTTACGGGGCCAACGTCCTGACTTTC. It encodes CASSYGANVLTF.

J is TRBJ1-2 and V is TRBV29-1; the D gene is possibly TRBD1 (5 bases). The CDR3 length is 12 residues. Looked up from germline, CDR1 is SQVTM and CDR2 is ANQGSEA. V was trimmed by 4 bases and J by 2 bases, leaving 8 bases between them. In nucleotides, the CDR3 is TGCAGCGTTGTTCGGGGGAACTATGGCTACACCTTC. It translates to CSVVRGNYGYTF. Combining the CDR3 with reference TRBV29-1 and TRBJ1-2 gives the whole variable domain SAVISQKPSRDICQRGTSLTIQCQVDSQVTMMFWYRQQPGQSLTLIATANQGSEATYESGFVIDKFPISRPNLTFSTLTVSNMSPEDSSIYLCSVVRGNYGYTFGSGTRLTVV.

A few counts support this clone. Distinct nucleotide sequences in the sample also encode this CDR3. The chain uses TRBV19 and TRBJ2-1, with D possibly TRBD2 on 6 matching bases. Trimming took 5 bases from V and 3 from J, leaving 14 bases between them. The CDR3 contains 15 residues. In germline, CDR1 is LNHDA, CDR2 SQIVND (reference sequence). DNA for the CDR3: TGTGCCAGTAGTCCTCGGAGCGGGTACTACAATGAGCAGTTCTTC. Its protein product is CASSPRSGYYNEQFF.

This chain links TRBV2 with TRBJ2-5, with D possibly being TRBD1 (6 bases). The CDR3 contains 13 residues. The ends were cut back, 5 bases at V and 1 base at J, with 8 bases in the middle. From germline, CDR1 is SNHLY and CDR2 FYNNEI. In DNA, the CDR3 is TGTGCCAGCAGTACAGGGAGCCAAGAGACCCAGTACTTC. This gives the protein CASSTGSQETQYF.

The chain carries TRBV6-6 and TRBJ2-7; D may be TRBD2 (5 bases). The CDR3 contains 15 residues. Germline CDR1 reads MNHNY; CDR2 reads SVGAGI (reference sequence). The germline V and J ends were trimmed by 0 bases and 1 base, with 10 bases remaining between them. In DNA, the CDR3 is TGTGCCAGCAGTTACTCCGACCCGGGGTCCTACGAGCAGTACTTC. This sequence encodes CASSYSDPGSYEQYF.

This chain links TRBV28 with TRBJ2-3; D is possibly TRBD2 (7 bases). V was cut by 10 bases and J by 1 base, with 15 bases left in between. Germline lookup yields CDR1 MDHEN and CDR2 SYDVKM. CDR3 length: 14 residues. CDR3 sequence: CATVRGGGTDTQYF. For the CDR3, the DNA is TGTGCCACCGTCAGGGGAGGGGGCACAGATACGCAGTATTTT.

The CDR3 bases are TGTGCCAGCAGTTACTCGAGACGGGGACCGTTACTTGAGGGGAGCCGCCGAGAGCCTTACGAGCAGTACTTC. Translating it yields CASSYSRRGPLLEGSRREPYEQYF. The chain couples TRBV6-8 to TRBJ2-7; D could derive from TRBD1 or TRBD2 (5 bases each). V lost 0 bases and J 4 bases, leaving 40 bases between the germline ends. Germline assignment: CDR1 MNHGY and CDR2 SAAAGT. This CDR3 region has 24 residues.

V usage is TRBV6-1 and J usage is TRBJ2-2; D not resolved. The CDR3 loop spans 13 amino acids. Germline V gene sequence: CDR1 MNHNS, CDR2 SASEGT. V lost 5 bases, J lost 3 bases, and 7 bases lay in between. The DNA of the CDR3 is TGTGCCAGCAGTAGCCAGGACACCGGGGAGCTGTTTTTT. Its translation is CASSSQDTGELFF.

The rearrangement joins TRBV7-9 to TRBJ1-2; weak D call: TRBD1 (5 bases). V lost 2 bases and J 4 bases, leaving 17 bases between the germline ends. Germline CDR1 reads SEHNR; CDR2 reads FQNEAQ (reference sequence). The CDR3 is 16 residues long. CDR3 sequence: CASSLPRDGFLYGYTF. CDR3 coding DNA: TGTGCCAGCAGCTTACCCCGGGACGGATTTCTCTATGGCTACACCTTC.

The gene calls are TRBV5-1 and TRBJ2-3; 7 nucleotides line up with TRBD1. The CDR3 runs to 16 residues. The junction had 7 bases not matched to a gene; V was cut back by 3 bases and J by 0 bases. Germline V CDR1 and CDR2: SGHRS, YFSETQ. CDR3 in amino acids: CASSSARGSSTDTQYF. For the CDR3, the DNA is TGCGCCAGCAGCTCCGCCAGGGGGAGCAGCACAGATACGCAGTATTTT.

This clone was counted a single time. The chain uses TRBV28 and TRBJ1-5; 7 positions match TRBD1. The CDR3 has 16 amino acids. Germline lookup yields CDR1 MDHEN and CDR2 SYDVKM. The V segment lost 9 bases and the J segment 6 bases; nucleotides outside the gene matches: 17. The CDR3 loop reads CASLTVGQARGQPQHF. For the CDR3, the DNA is TGTGCCAGTCTTACCGTAGGACAGGCGAGGGGTCAGCCCCAGCATTTT.

The rearrangement joins TRBV18 to TRBJ1-4, with D possibly being TRBD1 (6 bases). V lost 3 bases and J 5 bases, leaving 13 bases between the germline ends. The CDR3 is 15 residues long. Germline assignment: CDR1 KGHSH and CDR2 LQKENI. CDR3 amino acids: CASSPHREWNEKLFF. CDR3 coding DNA: TGTGCCAGCTCACCTCACAGGGAATGGAATGAAAAACTGTTTTTT.

J is TRBJ1-2 and V is TRBV6-5, with D perhaps TRBD1 (6 bases). The germline V and J ends were trimmed by 8 bases and 5 bases, with 12 bases remaining between them. From germline, CDR1 is MNHEY and CDR2 SVGAGI. The CDR3 consists of 12 residues. CDR3 nucleotides: TGTGCCAGCGGCAGGGGAATGTATGGCTACACCTTC. Its protein is CASGRGMYGYTF.

This clone was observed a handful of times. This chain joins TRBV2 and TRBJ1-1; D perhaps matches TRBD1 (5 bases). The CDR3 runs to 14 residues. CDR1 and CDR2 (germline): SNHLY, FYNNEI. With 3 bases removed from V and 5 bases from J, the gap between germline ends came to 13 bases. The CDR3 reads CASSDTSGGTEAFF. The DNA for the CDR3 is TGTGCCAGCAGTGATACTTCCGGGGGGACTGAAGCTTTCTTT.

This sequence joins TRBV2 and TRBJ2-7; TRBD2 might be the D (5 bases). The CDR3 is 12 residues long. CDR1 and CDR2 (germline): SNHLY, FYNNEI. Trimming took 6 bases from V and 7 from J, leaving 13 bases between them. In DNA form, the CDR3 reads TGTGCCAGCAGCCTACTATCGGGGGAGCAGTACTTC. This gives the protein CASSLLSGEQYF.

The chain links TRBV19 to TRBJ2-7; D possibly corresponds to TRBD1 (8 bases). CDR1 and CDR2 (germline): LNHDA, SQIVND (reference sequence). The CDR3 runs 15 residues. V was shortened by 4 bases and J by 6 bases, with 19 bases between the two germline ends. The CDR3 sequence is CASSRDRGGLPEQYF. CDR3 sequence (DNA): TGTGCCAGTAGTAGAGACAGGGGAGGGCTACCCGAGCAGTACTTC.

This rearrangement joins TRBV5-1 to TRBJ2-1, with 8 nucleotides matching TRBD2. Germline V gene sequence: CDR1 SGHRS, CDR2 YFSETQ. V lost 4 bases and J lost 5; bases outside the gene matches: 14. CDR3 length equals 17 residues. The chain's CDR3 is CASSPRITSGGNNEQFF. The CDR3 DNA sequence: TGCGCCAGCAGCCCTAGGATAACTAGCGGAGGTAACAATGAGCAGTTCTTC.

V and J are TRBV23-1 and TRBJ2-5; D is perhaps TRBD1 (5 bases). TRBV23-1 is annotated as an ORF whose role is uncertain. Trimming cost V 3 bases and J 0 bases, with 11 bases left between them. The length of the CDR3 is 15 residues. CDR3 in amino acids: CASSHSDSHQETQYF. The CDR3 coding sequence is TGCGCCAGCAGTCATTCCGACAGCCACCAAGAGACCCAGTACTTC.

This clone was observed once. The chain is built from TRBV7-8 and TRBJ1-4; D is uncertain. The CDR3 extends over 14 amino acids. Germline lookup yields CDR1 SGHVS and CDR2 FQNEAQ. V lost 5 bases, J lost 7 bases, and 14 bases lay in between. Written as DNA, the CDR3 is TGTGCCAGCAGCCTTGTAGAGGGTAGTGAAAAACTGTTTTTT. Amino acid sequence: CASSLVEGSEKLFF.